The next 14 T cell receptor beta chains were all read from a single sample in a study of blood T cell repertoires in COVID-19. Repertoires were generated with immunoSEQ multiplex PCR, while TCRdb's copy carries only in-frame clones and drops some. The table includes some 300,000 clones, around 84% detected once. Sequencing was done on a sample of PBMCs or T cells enriched from blood (not recorded which). The source is a man under 40 who had recovered from COVID-19.

The rearrangement uses TRBV27 and TRBJ2-5, with 11 bases matching TRBD2. The CDR3 runs to 14 residues. In germline, CDR1 is MNHEY, CDR2 SMNVEV (reference sequence). V was pared by 6 bases and J by 0 bases, with 0 bases of the junction left unmatched. The CDR3 DNA reads TGTGCCAGCAGGGGACTAGCGGACCAAGAGACCCAGTACTTC. Protein product: CASRGLADQETQYF.

This chain connects TRBV11-2 to TRBJ1-2; D is undetermined. The CDR3 extends over 16 amino acids. Trimming pared 2 bases from V and 3 bases from J, leaving 16 bases between. Germline-derived CDR1 and CDR2 are SGHAT and FQNNGV. The CDR3 region is CASSLKGLRSYYGYTF. The CDR3 region has the DNA TGTGCCAGCAGCTTAAAAGGCCTAAGGAGTTACTATGGCTACACCTTC.

The rearrangement uses TRBV19 and TRBJ2-1; weak D call: TRBD1 (6 bases). V was trimmed by 7 bases and J by 3 bases, leaving 13 bases between them. The CDR3 is made up of 14 amino acids. Looked up from germline, CDR1 is LNHDA and CDR2 is SQIVND (reference sequence). The CDR3 DNA reads as TGTGCCAGTACCCTCAGGGGCCTCTACAATGAGCAGTTCTTC. This codes for CASTLRGLYNEQFF.

The V and J genes are TRBV18 and TRBJ1-6, with D perhaps TRBD1 (5 bases). The CDR3 contains 15 residues. V dropped 1 base and J dropped 10 bases, with 14 bases sitting between them. Germline CDR1 reads KGHSH; CDR2 reads LQKENI. CDR3 DNA: TGTGCCAGCTCACCACTAGACAGAAATGAGTCACCCCTCCACTTT. It specifies CASSPLDRNESPLHF.

This clone appeared once. The chain joins TRBV6-5 to TRBJ1-2; 8 positions match TRBD1. V shed 6 bases and J 0 bases; nucleotides not matched to a gene: 3. The length of the CDR3 is 14 residues. The germline V gene encodes CDR1 MNHEY and CDR2 SVGAGI. CDR3 amino acids: CASSRTGSNYGYTF. The CDR3 nucleotides are TGTGCCAGCAGCAGGACAGGGTCTAACTATGGCTACACCTTC.

This chain joins TRBV10-3 and TRBJ1-1; D is perhaps TRBD1 (5 bases). The CDR3 has 17 residues. Germline V CDR1 and CDR2: ENHRY, SYGVKD. V lost 5 bases and J lost 1, with 20 bases in between. Here the CDR3 DNA reads TGTGCCATCAGTTTATCGACCACGGGACTGCAGAACACTGAAGCTTTCTTT. This sequence encodes CAISLSTTGLQNTEAFF.

This chain links TRBV4-1 with TRBJ1-1; TRBD1 agrees at 8 bases. The CDR3 is 15 amino acids. Losses at the gene ends were 1 base for V and 3 bases for J; bases not matched to a gene: 4. The germline CDR1 and CDR2 sequences are MGHRA and YSYEKL. CDR3 residues: CASSQGQGMDTEAFF. The CDR3 DNA reads as TGCGCCAGCAGCCAAGGACAGGGGATGGACACTGAAGCTTTCTTT.

The V call is TRBV5-1, the J call TRBJ2-7; 7 nucleotides match TRBD2. Losses at the gene ends were 4 bases for V and 2 bases for J; bases not matched to a gene: 9. CDR3 size: 15 residues. CDR1 SGHRS and CDR2 YFSETQ come from the germline V gene. CDR3 region: CASSKLRGEPYEQYF. CDR3 nucleotides: TGCGCCAGCAGCAAGCTTCGGGGGGAGCCCTACGAGCAGTACTTC.

This chain uses TRBV27 with TRBJ1-4; 7 positions agree with TRBD1. Germline assignment: CDR1 MNHEY and CDR2 SMNVEV (reference sequence). V trimming: 7 bases; J trimming: 13 bases; junction bases outside the gene matches: 21. The CDR3 length is 16 residues. The CDR3 DNA reads as TGTGCCAGCACTTCATTGGAGGGACAGCGACTAGGTGGACTGTTTTTT. This translates into CASTSLEGQRLGGLFF. Variable domain in full (rest from reference TRBV27 and TRBJ1-4): EAQVTQNPRYLITVTGKKLTVTCSQNMNHEYMSWYRQDPGLGLRQIYYSMNVEVTDKGDVPEGYKVSRKEKRNFPLILESPSPNQTSLYFCASTSLEGQRLGGLFFGSGTQLSVL.

This clone occurred once. The V call is TRBV15, the J call TRBJ1-4; the D is unclear. Germline-derived CDR1 and CDR2 are LNHNV and YYDKDF (reference sequence). The CDR3 contains 17 residues. Trimming pared 2 bases from V and 5 bases from J, leaving 18 bases between. For the CDR3, the DNA is TGTGCCACCAGCAGACCTCGAAGAGGACTGAGAAATGAAAAACTGTTTTTT. Its translation is CATSRPRRGLRNEKLFF. The full variable domain, rest sourced from reference TRBV15 and TRBJ1-4, is DAMVIQNPRYQVTQFGKPVTLSCSQTLNHNVMYWYQQKSSQAPKLLFHYYDKDFNNEADTPDNFQSRRPNTSFCFLDIRSPGLGDTAMYLCATSRPRRGLRNEKLFFGSGTQLSVL.

The CDR3 region is CASSTRYQETQYF. In DNA form, the CDR3 reads TGTGCCAGTAGTACCCGGTACCAAGAGACCCAGTACTTC. The chain carries TRBV19 and TRBJ2-5; D ambiguous. The CDR3 covers 13 residues. Germline values: CDR1 LNHDA, CDR2 SQIVND (reference sequence). V shed 4 bases and J shed 0 bases, with 6 bases lying between them.

The CDR3: CASSFPGQGHYGYTF. CDR3 sequence (DNA): TGTGCCAGCAGTTTTCCGGGACAGGGACACTATGGCTACACCTTC. This chain links TRBV28 with TRBJ1-2; 9 bases align to TRBD1. V lost 3 bases to trimming and J lost 3 bases; unmatched junction nucleotides: 5. The CDR3 extends over 15 amino acids. Germline V gives CDR1 MDHEN, CDR2 SYDVKM.

This chain joins TRBV10-3 and TRBJ2-3; 11 nucleotides agree with TRBD2. The CDR3 covers 16 residues. The V gene end was trimmed by 3 bases and the J gene end by 11 bases; junction bases not matched to a gene: 13. Germline lookup yields CDR1 ENHRY and CDR2 SYGVKD. The CDR3 sequence: CAISDPSGLAGGKQYF. As DNA, the CDR3 is TGTGCCATCAGTGACCCCTCAGGGCTAGCGGGGGGCAAGCAGTATTTT.

This chain uses TRBV9 with TRBJ2-1; tentatively, D is TRBD1 (6 bases). CDR1 and CDR2 from the germline V gene are SGDLS and YYNGEE. Trimming pared 3 bases from V and 7 bases from J, leaving 14 bases between. The CDR3 contains 14 residues. CDR3 residues: CASSGGLASNEQFF. As DNA, the CDR3 is TGTGCCAGCAGCGGGGGGCTAGCCAGTAATGAGCAGTTCTTC. Full variable domain (rest looked up from reference TRBV9 and TRBJ2-1): DSGVTQTPKHLITATGQRVTLRCSPRSGDLSVYWYQQSLDQGLQFLIQYYNGEERAKGNILERFSAQQFPDLHSELNLSSLELGDSALYFCASSGGLASNEQFFGPGTRLTVL.